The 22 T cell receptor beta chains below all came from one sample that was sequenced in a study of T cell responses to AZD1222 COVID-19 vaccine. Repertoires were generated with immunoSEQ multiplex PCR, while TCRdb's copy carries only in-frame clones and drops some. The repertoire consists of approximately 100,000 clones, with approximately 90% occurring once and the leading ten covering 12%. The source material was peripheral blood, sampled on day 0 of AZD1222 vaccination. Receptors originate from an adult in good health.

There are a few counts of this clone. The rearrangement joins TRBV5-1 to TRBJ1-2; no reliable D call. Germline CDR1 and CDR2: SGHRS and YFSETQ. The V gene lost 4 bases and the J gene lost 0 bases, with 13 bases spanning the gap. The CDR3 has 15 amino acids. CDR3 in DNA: TGCGCCAGCAGCCCCCGGACGGACCCTAACTATGGCTACACCTTC. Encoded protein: CASSPRTDPNYGYTF. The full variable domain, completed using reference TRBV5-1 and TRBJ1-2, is KAGVTQTPRYLIKTRGQQVTLSCSPISGHRSVSWYQQTPGQGLQFLFEYFSETQRNKGNFPGRFSGRQFSNSRSEMNVSTLELGDSALYLCASSPRTDPNYGYTFGSGTRLTVV.

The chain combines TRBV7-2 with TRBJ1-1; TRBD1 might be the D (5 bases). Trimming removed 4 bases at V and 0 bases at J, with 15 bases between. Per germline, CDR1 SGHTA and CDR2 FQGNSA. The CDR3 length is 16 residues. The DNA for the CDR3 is TGTGCCAGCAGCTCACCCGGGACGGGCATGAACACTGAAGCTTTCTTT. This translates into CASSSPGTGMNTEAFF.

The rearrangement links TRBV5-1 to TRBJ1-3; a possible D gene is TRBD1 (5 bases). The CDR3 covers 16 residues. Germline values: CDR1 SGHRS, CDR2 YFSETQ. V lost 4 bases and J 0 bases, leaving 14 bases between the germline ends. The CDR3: CASSPAGTSSGNTIYF. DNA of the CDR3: TGCGCCAGCAGCCCGGCAGGGACTAGCTCTGGAAACACCATATATTTT.

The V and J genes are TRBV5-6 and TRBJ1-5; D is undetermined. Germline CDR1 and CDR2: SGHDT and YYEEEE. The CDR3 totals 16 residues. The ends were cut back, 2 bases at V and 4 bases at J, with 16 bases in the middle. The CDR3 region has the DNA TGTGCCAGCAGCTTTTCAAATCATGTAGGGAATCAGCCCCAGCATTTT. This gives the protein CASSFSNHVGNQPQHF.

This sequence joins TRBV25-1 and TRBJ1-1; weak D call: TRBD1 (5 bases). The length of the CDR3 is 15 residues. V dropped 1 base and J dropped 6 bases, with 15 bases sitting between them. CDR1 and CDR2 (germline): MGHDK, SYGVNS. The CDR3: CASSEWRGPRSEAFF. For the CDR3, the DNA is TGTGCCAGCAGTGAATGGAGGGGTCCTCGCTCTGAAGCTTTCTTT.

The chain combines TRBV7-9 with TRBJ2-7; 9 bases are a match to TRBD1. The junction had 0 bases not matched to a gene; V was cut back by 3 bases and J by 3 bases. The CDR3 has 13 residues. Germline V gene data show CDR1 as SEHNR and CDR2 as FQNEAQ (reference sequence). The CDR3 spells CASSLTGGYEQYF. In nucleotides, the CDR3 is TGTGCCAGCAGCTTGACAGGGGGCTACGAGCAGTACTTC. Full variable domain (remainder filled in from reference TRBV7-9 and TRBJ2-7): DTGVSQNPRHKITKRGQNVTFRCDPISEHNRLYWYRQTLGQGPEFLTYFQNEAQLEKSRLLSDRFSAERPKGSFSTLEIQRTEQGDSAMYLCASSLTGGYEQYFGPGTRLTVT.

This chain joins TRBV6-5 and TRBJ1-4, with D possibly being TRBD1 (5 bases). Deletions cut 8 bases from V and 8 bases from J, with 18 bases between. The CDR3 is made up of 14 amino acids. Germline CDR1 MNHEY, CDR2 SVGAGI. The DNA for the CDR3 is TGTGCCAGCGTCGGTGGGGGGGTCGGCGAAAAACTGTTTTTT. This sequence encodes CASVGGGVGEKLFF.

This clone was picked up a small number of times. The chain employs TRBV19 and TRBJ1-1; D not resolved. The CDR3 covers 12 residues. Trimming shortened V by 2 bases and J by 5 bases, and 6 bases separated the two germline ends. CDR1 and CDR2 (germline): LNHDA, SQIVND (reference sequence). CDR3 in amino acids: CASSIIGTEAFF. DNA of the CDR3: TGTGCCAGTAGTATAATTGGGACTGAAGCTTTCTTT.

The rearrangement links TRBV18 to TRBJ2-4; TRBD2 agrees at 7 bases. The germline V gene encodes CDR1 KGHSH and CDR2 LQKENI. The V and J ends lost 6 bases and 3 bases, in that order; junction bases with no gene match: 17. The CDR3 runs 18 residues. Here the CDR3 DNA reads TGTGCCAGCTCGTCACTAGCGCCACAACCTCGGGGCAAAAACATTCAGTACTTC. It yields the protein CASSSLAPQPRGKNIQYF.

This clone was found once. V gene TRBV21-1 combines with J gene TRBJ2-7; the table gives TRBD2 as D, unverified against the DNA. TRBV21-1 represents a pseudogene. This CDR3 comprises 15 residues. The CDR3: CASSKVLAGPYEQYF. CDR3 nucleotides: TGTGCCAGCAGCAAAGTCTTAGCGGGTCCCTACGAGCAGTACTTC.

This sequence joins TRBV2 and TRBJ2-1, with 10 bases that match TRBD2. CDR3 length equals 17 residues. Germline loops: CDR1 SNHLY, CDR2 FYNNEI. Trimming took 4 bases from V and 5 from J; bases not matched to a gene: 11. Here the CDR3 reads CASSVSLAGALDNEQFF. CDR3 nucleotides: TGTGCCAGCAGTGTATCGCTAGCGGGAGCATTGGACAATGAGCAGTTCTTC. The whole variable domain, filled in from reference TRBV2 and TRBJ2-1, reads EPEVTQTPSHQVTQMGQEVILRCVPISNHLYFYWYRQILGQKVEFLVSFYNNEISEKSEIFDDQFSVERPDGSNFTLKIRSTKLEDSAMYFCASSVSLAGALDNEQFFGPGTRLTVL.

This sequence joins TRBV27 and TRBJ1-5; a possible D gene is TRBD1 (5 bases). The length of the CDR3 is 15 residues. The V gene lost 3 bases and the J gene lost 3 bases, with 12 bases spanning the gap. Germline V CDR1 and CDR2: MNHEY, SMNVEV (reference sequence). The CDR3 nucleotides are TGTGCCAGCAGTTTGAACTCAGGGATCAATCAGCCCCAGCATTTT. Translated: CASSLNSGINQPQHF.

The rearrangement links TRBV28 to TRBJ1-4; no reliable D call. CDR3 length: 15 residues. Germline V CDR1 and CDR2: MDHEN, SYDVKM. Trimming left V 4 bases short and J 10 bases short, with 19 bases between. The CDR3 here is CASSSLGVQGSKLFF. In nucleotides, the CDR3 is TGTGCCAGCAGTTCCCTGGGAGTACAAGGGTCAAAACTGTTTTTT.

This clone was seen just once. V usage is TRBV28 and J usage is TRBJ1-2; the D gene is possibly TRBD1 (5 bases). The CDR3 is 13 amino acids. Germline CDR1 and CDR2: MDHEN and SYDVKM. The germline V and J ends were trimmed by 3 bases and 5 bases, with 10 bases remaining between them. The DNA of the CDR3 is TGTGCCAGCAGTTTCCTGGGGGGTTATGGCTACACCTTC. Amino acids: CASSFLGGYGYTF.

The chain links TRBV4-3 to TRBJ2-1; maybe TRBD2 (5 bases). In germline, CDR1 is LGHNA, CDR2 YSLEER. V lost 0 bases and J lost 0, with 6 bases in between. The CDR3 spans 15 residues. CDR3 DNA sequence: TGCGCCAGCAGCCAAGATACTAGCTCCTACAATGAGCAGTTCTTC. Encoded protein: CASSQDTSSYNEQFF.

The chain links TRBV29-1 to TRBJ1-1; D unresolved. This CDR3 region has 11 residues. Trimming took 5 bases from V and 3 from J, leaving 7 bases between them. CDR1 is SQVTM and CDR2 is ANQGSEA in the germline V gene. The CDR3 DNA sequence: TGCAGCGTTCGACCGTACACTGAAGCTTTCTTT. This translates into CSVRPYTEAFF.

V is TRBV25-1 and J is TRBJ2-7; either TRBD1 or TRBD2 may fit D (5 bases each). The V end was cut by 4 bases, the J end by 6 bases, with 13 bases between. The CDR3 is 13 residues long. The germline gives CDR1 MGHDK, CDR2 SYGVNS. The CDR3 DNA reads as TGTGCCAGCAGTGGGGACGTACCCTCCGAGCAGTACTTC. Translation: CASSGDVPSEQYF.

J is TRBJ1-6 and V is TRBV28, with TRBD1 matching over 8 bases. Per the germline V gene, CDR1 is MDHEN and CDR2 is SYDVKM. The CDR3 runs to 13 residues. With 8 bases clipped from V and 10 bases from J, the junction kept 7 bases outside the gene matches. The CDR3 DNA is TGTGCCAGCGGGGGACAGGTTTTATCACCCCTCCACTTT. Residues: CASGGQVLSPLHF.

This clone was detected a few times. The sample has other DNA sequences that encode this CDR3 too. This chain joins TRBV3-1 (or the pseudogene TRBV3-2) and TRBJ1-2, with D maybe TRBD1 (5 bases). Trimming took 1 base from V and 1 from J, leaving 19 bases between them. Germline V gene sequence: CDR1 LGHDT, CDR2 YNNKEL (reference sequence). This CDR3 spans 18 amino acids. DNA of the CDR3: TGTGCCAGCAGCCAAGGTCGCAGGGCCGACAGTATTAACTATGGCTACACCTTC. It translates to CASSQGRRADSINYGYTF.

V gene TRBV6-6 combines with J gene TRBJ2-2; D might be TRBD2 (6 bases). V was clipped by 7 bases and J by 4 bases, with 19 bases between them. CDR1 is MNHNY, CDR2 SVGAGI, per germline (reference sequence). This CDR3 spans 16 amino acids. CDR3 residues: CASIIGGTAGTGELFF. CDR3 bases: TGTGCCAGCATCATTGGAGGGACGGCGGGCACCGGGGAGCTGTTTTTT.

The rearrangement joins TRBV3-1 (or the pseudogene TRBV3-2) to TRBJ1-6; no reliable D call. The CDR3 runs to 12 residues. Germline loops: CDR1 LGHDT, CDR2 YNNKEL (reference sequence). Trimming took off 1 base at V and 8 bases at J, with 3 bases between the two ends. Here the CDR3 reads CASSQGDSPLHF. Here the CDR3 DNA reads TGTGCCAGCAGCCAAGGCGATTCACCCCTCCACTTT.

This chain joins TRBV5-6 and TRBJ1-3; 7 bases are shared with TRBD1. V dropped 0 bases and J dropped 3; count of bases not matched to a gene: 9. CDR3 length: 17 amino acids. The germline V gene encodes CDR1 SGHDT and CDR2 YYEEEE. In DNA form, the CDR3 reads TGTGCCAGCAGCTTGGGGCAGGGGGTGGTCGTTGGAAACACCATATATTTT. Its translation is CASSLGQGVVVGNTIYF.